These 27 T cell receptor beta chains were sequenced from one sample in a study of patients and donors after allogeneic stem cell transplantation. TCRdb redid the calling of the RT-PCR reads with MiXCR, one entry per CDR3 protein. The sample lists about 960,000 distinct CDR3 sequences, roughly 18% occurring once. Sequences were obtained from blood, either unsorted or a sorted T cell fraction (not recorded which). These receptors all stem from a human donor who was either an allogeneic HSCT recipient or a stem cell or donor lymphocyte infusion donor (not recorded which). It is not recorded whose cells these are; they may come from a transplant donor.

DNA of the CDR3: TGCGCCAGCAGCCAAGAAGTGGAGCGGGGGGGCCGTTATTGGTACAATGAGCAGTTCTTC. This encodes CASSQEVERGGRYWYNEQFF. The chain has TRBV4-3 and TRBJ2-1; 10 bases fit TRBD2. The J segment lost 4 bases and the V segment lost 0 bases, leaving 15 bases of the junction unmatched. The CDR3 extends over 20 amino acids. The V gene's germline CDR1 is LGHNA and CDR2 YSLEER.

The chain uses TRBV12-3 or TRBV12-4 and TRBJ2-7, with D perhaps TRBD1 (5 bases). CDR3 length equals 15 residues. V dropped 5 bases and J dropped 3 bases, with 17 bases sitting between them. CDR3 in DNA: TGTGCCAGCAGTGCCACAGGTGTCGGAATCTACGAGCAGTACTTC. Translation: CASSATGVGIYEQYF.

This clonotype came up a few times. The CDR3 DNA reads TGTGCCAGCAGTTACAAGCGGGTCAGGTTGGATCAGCCCCAGCATTTT. Translating it yields CASSYKRVRLDQPQHF. The chain recombines TRBV6-2 or TRBV6-3 with TRBJ1-5; no clear D. Germline loops: CDR1 MNHEY, CDR2 SVGEGT. The CDR3 runs 16 residues. The germline V and J ends were trimmed by 2 bases and 5 bases, with 16 bases remaining between them.

The chain carries TRBV12-3 or TRBV12-4 and TRBJ2-1; 9 nucleotides align to TRBD1. Trimming removed 5 bases from V and 5 bases from J; junction bases left unmatched: 13. CDR3 length equals 17 residues. CDR3 coding DNA: TGTGCCAGCAGTCGGACAGGGGCCCTAAGGGGAAACAATGAGCAGTTCTTC. Its translation: CASSRTGALRGNNEQFF.

V usage is TRBV20-1 and J usage is TRBJ2-7, with TRBD2 identical over 11 bases. The CDR3 is made up of 14 amino acids. The trim removed 3 bases at V and 7 bases at J, leaving 8 bases unmatched. Per the germline V gene, CDR1 is DFQATT and CDR2 is SNEGSKA (reference sequence). CDR3 DNA sequence: TGCAGTGCTAGTAGCGGGAGGGCCTCGGGGGAGCAGTACTTC. Protein product: CSASSGRASGEQYF.

This clonotype was observed many times. The chain uses TRBV28 and TRBJ2-7; unclear D gene. This CDR3 contains 12 residues. The germline CDR1 and CDR2 sequences are MDHEN and SYDVKM. V was shortened by 6 bases and J by 3 bases, with 9 bases between the two germline ends. CDR3 in amino acids: CASRSHLYEQYF. The CDR3, as DNA: TGTGCCAGCAGGTCACACCTCTACGAGCAGTACTTC.

The chain joins TRBV2 to TRBJ1-5, with 10 bases lining up with TRBD1. With 5 bases clipped from V and 4 bases from J, the junction kept 8 bases outside the gene matches. The CDR3 is 16 residues long. CDR1 and CDR2 (germline): SNHLY, FYNNEI. The CDR3 DNA follows: TGTGCCAGCAGTCCAGCTTGGACAGGGGGAAATCAGCCCCAGCATTTT. Encoded protein: CASSPAWTGGNQPQHF.

The rearrangement uses TRBV29-1 and TRBJ2-7; D gene uncertain. The germline V gene encodes CDR1 SQVTM and CDR2 ANQGSEA. The CDR3 sequence is 12 residues long. Trimming stripped 4 bases from V and 2 bases from J, with 9 bases between. The CDR3 sequence is CSVARQPYEQYF. CDR3 nucleotide sequence: TGCAGCGTTGCCCGTCAACCCTACGAGCAGTACTTC.

The table lists this clonotype with a few counts. The chain combines TRBV2 with TRBJ2-1; 10 bases align to TRBD2. Germline trimming cut 5 bases from V and 4 bases from J; bases unmatched to any gene: 2. The CDR3 consists of 14 residues. Germline assignment: CDR1 SNHLY and CDR2 FYNNEI. CDR3 in amino acids: CASSKREGYNEQFF. Written as DNA, the CDR3 is TGTGCCAGCAGTAAGCGGGAGGGGTACAATGAGCAGTTCTTC.

The chain links TRBV7-8 to TRBJ2-2, with 9 bases aligning to TRBD1. V lost 1 base, J lost 1 base, and 1 base stayed unmatched. The germline CDR1 and CDR2 sequences are SGHVS and FQNEAQ. The CDR3 has 16 residues. CDR3: CASSLEDRGNTGELFF. As DNA, the CDR3 is TGTGCCAGCAGCTTAGAGGACAGGGGGAACACCGGGGAGCTGTTTTTT.

The chain employs TRBV20-1 and TRBJ2-3; perhaps D is TRBD1 or TRBD2 (6 bases each). This CDR3 region has 13 residues. The V and J ends lost 5 bases and 6 bases respectively, with 15 bases between them. The V gene's germline CDR1 is DFQATT and CDR2 SNEGSKA (reference sequence). The DNA of the CDR3 is TGCAGTGCTCCGGCCTGGGGGGCGGATACGCAGTATTTT. This gives the protein CSAPAWGADTQYF.

This chain connects TRBV2 to TRBJ1-1, with a possible D match to TRBD1 (5 bases). V was shortened by 4 bases and J by 7 bases, with 13 bases between the two germline ends. CDR1 is SNHLY, CDR2 FYNNEI, per germline. The CDR3 runs 13 residues. The CDR3 spells CASSGSGTGEAFF. The CDR3 nucleotides are TGTGCCAGCAGTGGGTCAGGGACGGGTGAAGCTTTCTTT.

This clonotype was observed a few times. The J gene is TRBJ1-3, the V gene TRBV12-3 or TRBV12-4; the match to TRBD1 covers 8 bases. The CDR3 runs 14 residues. After removal of 6 bases from V and 8 bases from J, the junction contained 9 bases not matched to a gene. CDR3 in amino acids: CASRTTGAGDTIYF. CDR3 nucleotides: TGTGCCAGCAGGACGACAGGGGCGGGAGACACCATATATTTT.

This clonotype showed up just a few times. The V call is TRBV24-1, the J call TRBJ2-3; maybe TRBD1 (6 bases). The V gene's germline CDR1 is KGHDR and CDR2 SFDVKD. V gave up 2 bases and J gave up 0 bases, with 11 bases separating them. The CDR3 is 16 amino acids. CDR3 bases: TGTGCCACCAGTGATTGGGGGCGGACTAGCACAGATACGCAGTATTTT. Protein: CATSDWGRTSTDTQYF.

In its sample, this clonotype was seen a few times. The V gene is TRBV9, the J gene TRBJ2-7; the D is unclear. The CDR3 sequence is 14 residues long. CDR1 SGDLS and CDR2 YYNGEE come from the germline V gene. Trimming pared 0 bases from V and 1 base from J, leaving 8 bases between. The CDR3: CASSVVDNSYEQYF. DNA for the CDR3: TGTGCCAGCAGCGTAGTAGACAATTCCTACGAGCAGTACTTC.

The V call is TRBV6-1, the J call TRBJ2-4; D is unresolved. Germline loops: CDR1 MNHNS, CDR2 SASEGT. V was cut by 2 bases and J by 4 bases, with 12 bases left in between. The CDR3 runs 15 residues. CDR3 amino acids: CASSEMGLGKNIQYF. In DNA form, the CDR3 reads TGTGCCAGCAGTGAAATGGGTTTAGGAAAAAACATTCAGTACTTC.

This clonotype was counted at least ten times. The chain recombines TRBV6-1 with TRBJ2-7, with 14 bases aligning to TRBD2. This CDR3 region has 16 residues. The V and J ends lost 6 bases and 4 bases, in that order; junction bases with no gene match: 8. CDR1 and CDR2 (germline): MNHNS, SASEGT. CDR3: CASSPGLAGGSYEQYF. CDR3 DNA: TGTGCCAGCAGCCCCGGACTAGCGGGGGGCTCTTACGAGCAGTACTTC.

V usage is TRBV7-2 and J usage is TRBJ2-7; TRBD1 matches at 9 bases. CDR1 and CDR2 from the germline V gene are SGHTA and FQGNSA. Germline trimming cut 4 bases from V and 5 bases from J; bases unmatched to any gene: 9. This CDR3 has 15 amino acids. In DNA form, the CDR3 reads TGTGCCAGCAGCTCCTCCGGGACAGGGCTCGACGAGCAGTACTTC. Residues: CASSSSGTGLDEQYF.

In its sample, this clonotype was seen a few times. This sequence joins TRBV20-1 and TRBJ2-3; 7 positions agree with TRBD2. Germline lookup yields CDR1 DFQATT and CDR2 SNEGSKA (reference sequence). There are 17 residues in the CDR3. Trimming took 2 bases from V and 1 from J; bases not matched to a gene: 12. The CDR3 spells CSARKLGGDLRTDTQYF. CDR3 nucleotide sequence: TGCAGTGCTAGAAAACTGGGGGGGGACCTCCGCACAGATACGCAGTATTTT.

The chain joins TRBV29-1 to TRBJ1-1; D unclear. The CDR3 is made up of 13 amino acids. The germline V and J ends were trimmed by 5 bases and 1 base, with 11 bases remaining between them. Germline V gene sequence: CDR1 SQVTM, CDR2 ANQGSEA. The CDR3 spells CSVFRLTNTEAFF. The CDR3 DNA sequence: TGCAGCGTTTTTAGGCTTACGAACACTGAAGCTTTCTTT.

A few counts support this clonotype. The gene calls are TRBV12-3 or TRBV12-4 and TRBJ1-2, with a tentative D call TRBD1 (6 bases). The CDR3 has 15 residues. V was clipped by 5 bases and J by 5 bases, with 18 bases between them. The CDR3 nucleotides are TGTGCCAGCAGTGGGGGGGACATTACAGGGTATGGCTACACCTTC. Its translation: CASSGGDITGYGYTF.

This clonotype was picked up a small number of times. The chain recombines TRBV6-2 or TRBV6-3 with TRBJ1-5, with 7 bases that match TRBD1. The CDR3 is 17 residues long. Losses at the gene ends were 3 bases for V and 0 bases for J; bases not matched to a gene: 8. Germline values: CDR1 MNHEY, CDR2 SVGEGT. CDR3 amino acids: CASSYAGRGYSNQPQHF. CDR3 nucleotides: TGTGCCAGCAGTTATGCTGGCAGGGGGTATAGCAATCAGCCCCAGCATTTT.

The sample holds a few counts of this clonotype. V and J are TRBV20-1 and TRBJ2-7; 7 bases are a match to TRBD1. After removal of 5 bases from V and 1 base from J, the junction contained 8 bases not matched to a gene. There are 14 residues in the CDR3. The germline CDR1 and CDR2 sequences are DFQATT and SNEGSKA (reference sequence). This CDR3 reads CSAATDRVSYEQYF. CDR3 sequence (DNA): TGCAGTGCTGCGACCGACAGGGTGTCCTACGAGCAGTACTTC.

This clonotype was picked up a small number of times. V gene TRBV5-6 combines with J gene TRBJ2-1; 9 nucleotides line up with TRBD2. From germline, CDR1 is SGHDT and CDR2 YYEEEE. J was trimmed by 9 bases and V by 1 base; bases with no gene match: 8. The CDR3 has 15 amino acids. Written as DNA, the CDR3 is TGTGCCAGCAGCTTGTCGAAGCGGGGGGTAGGTGAGCAGTTCTTC. It translates to CASSLSKRGVGEQFF.

The gene calls are TRBV6-1 and TRBJ1-1, with 7 bases aligning to TRBD1. This CDR3 region has 16 residues. Unmatched junction bases numbered 12, after V lost 6 bases and J lost 2 bases. Germline V gene lookup returns CDR1 MNHNS and CDR2 SASEGT. CDR3 nucleotide sequence: TGTGCCAGCAGCCTCCCCACTGGACAGGTTAACACTGAAGCTTTCTTT. It specifies CASSLPTGQVNTEAFF.

The chain links TRBV5-1 to TRBJ2-3; the D gene is possibly TRBD2 (6 bases). Deletions cut 3 bases from V and 3 bases from J, with 14 bases between. The CDR3 covers 15 residues. Germline V gives CDR1 SGHRS, CDR2 YFSETQ. The CDR3 sequence: CASSSNRLVTDTQYF. The CDR3 nucleotides read TGCGCCAGCAGCTCCAACCGACTAGTAACAGATACGCAGTATTTT.

Only a few counts were recorded for this clonotype. The chain links TRBV6-1 to TRBJ2-4; D may be TRBD1 (6 bases). The V gene lost 4 bases and the J gene lost 0 bases, with 13 bases spanning the gap. The CDR3 contains 16 residues. Germline values: CDR1 MNHNS, CDR2 SASEGT. The CDR3 region is CASSGRDTTAKNIQYF. The CDR3, as DNA: TGTGCCAGCAGTGGCCGGGACACCACAGCCAAAAACATTCAGTACTTC.